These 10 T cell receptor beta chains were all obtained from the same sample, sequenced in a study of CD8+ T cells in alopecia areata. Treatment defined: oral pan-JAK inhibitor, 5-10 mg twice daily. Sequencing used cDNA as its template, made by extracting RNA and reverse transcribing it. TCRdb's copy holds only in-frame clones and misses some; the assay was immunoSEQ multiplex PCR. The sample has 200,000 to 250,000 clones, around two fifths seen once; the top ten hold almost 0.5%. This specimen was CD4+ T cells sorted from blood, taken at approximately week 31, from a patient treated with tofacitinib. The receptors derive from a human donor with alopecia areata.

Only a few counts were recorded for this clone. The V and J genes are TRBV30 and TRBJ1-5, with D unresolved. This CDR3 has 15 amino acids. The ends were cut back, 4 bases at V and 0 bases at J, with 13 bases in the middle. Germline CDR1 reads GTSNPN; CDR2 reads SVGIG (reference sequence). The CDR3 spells CAWKSTLNSNQPQHF. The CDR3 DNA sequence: TGTGCCTGGAAGTCTACATTGAATAGCAATCAGCCCCAGCATTTT.

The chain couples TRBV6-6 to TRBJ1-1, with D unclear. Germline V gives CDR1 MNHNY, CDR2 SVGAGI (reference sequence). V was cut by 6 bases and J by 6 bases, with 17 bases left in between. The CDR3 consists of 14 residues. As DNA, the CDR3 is TGTGCCAGCAGGCCTCCGACTGTTAGCGCTGAAGCTTTCTTT. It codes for CASRPPTVSAEAFF.

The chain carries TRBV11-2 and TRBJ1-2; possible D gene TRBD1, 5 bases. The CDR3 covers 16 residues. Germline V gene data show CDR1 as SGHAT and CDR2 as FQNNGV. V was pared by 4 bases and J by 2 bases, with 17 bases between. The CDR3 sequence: CASSSVRTQRNYGYTF. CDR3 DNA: TGTGCCAGCAGCTCCGTGCGGACACAGAGAAACTATGGCTACACCTTC.

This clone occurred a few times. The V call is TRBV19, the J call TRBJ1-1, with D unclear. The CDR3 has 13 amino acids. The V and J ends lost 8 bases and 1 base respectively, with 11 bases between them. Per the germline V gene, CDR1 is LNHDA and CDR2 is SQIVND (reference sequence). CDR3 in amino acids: CASRKDGNTEAFF. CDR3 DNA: TGTGCCAGTCGTAAGGATGGGAACACTGAAGCTTTCTTT. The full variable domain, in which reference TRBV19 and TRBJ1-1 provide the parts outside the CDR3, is DGGITQSPKYLFRKEGQNVTLSCEQNLNHDAMYWYRQDPGQGLRLIYYSQIVNDFQKGDIAEGYSVSREKKESFPLTVTSAQKNPTAFYLCASRKDGNTEAFFGQGTRLTVV.

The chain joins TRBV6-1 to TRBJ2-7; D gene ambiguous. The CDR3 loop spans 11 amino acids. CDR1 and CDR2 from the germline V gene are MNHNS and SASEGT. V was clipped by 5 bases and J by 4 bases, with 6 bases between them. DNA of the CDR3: TGTGCCAGCAGTTACCGTTACGAGCAGTACTTC. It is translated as CASSYRYEQYF.

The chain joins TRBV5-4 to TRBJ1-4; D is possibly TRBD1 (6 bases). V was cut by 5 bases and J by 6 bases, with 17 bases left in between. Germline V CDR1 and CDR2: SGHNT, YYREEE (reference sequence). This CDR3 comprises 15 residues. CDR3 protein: CASSSRGDTHEKLFF. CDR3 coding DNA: TGTGCCAGCAGTTCCAGGGGAGACACGCATGAAAAACTGTTTTTT.

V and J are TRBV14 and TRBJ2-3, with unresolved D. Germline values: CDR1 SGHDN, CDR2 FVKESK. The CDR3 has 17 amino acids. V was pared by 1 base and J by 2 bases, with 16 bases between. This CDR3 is CASSQVNWWQTTDTQYF. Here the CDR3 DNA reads TGTGCCAGCAGCCAAGTCAATTGGTGGCAGACCACAGATACGCAGTATTTT.

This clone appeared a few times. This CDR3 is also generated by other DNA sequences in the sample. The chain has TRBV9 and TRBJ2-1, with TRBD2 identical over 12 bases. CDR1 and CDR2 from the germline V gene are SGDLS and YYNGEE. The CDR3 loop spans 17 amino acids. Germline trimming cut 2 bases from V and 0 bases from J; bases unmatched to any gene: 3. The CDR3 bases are TGTGCCAGCAGCGTCCTAGCGGGAGGGAGCTCCTACAATGAGCAGTTCTTC. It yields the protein CASSVLAGGSSYNEQFF. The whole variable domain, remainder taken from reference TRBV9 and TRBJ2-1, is DSGVTQTPKHLITATGQRVTLRCSPRSGDLSVYWYQQSLDQGLQFLIQYYNGEERAKGNILERFSAQQFPDLHSELNLSSLELGDSALYFCASSVLAGGSSYNEQFFGPGTRLTVL.

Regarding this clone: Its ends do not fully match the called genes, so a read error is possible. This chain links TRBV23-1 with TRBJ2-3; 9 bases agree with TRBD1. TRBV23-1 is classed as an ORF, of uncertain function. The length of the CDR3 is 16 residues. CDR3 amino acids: CASSQCTGTGTFPQYF. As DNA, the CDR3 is TGCGCCAGCAGCCAATGTACCGGGACAGGGACTTTTCCGCAGTATTTT.

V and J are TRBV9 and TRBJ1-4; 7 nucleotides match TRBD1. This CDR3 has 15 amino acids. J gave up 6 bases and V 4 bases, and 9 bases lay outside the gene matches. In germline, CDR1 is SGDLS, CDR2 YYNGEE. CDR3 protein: CASSFRTGLDEKLFF. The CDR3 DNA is TGTGCCAGCAGCTTCCGGACAGGCCTGGATGAAAAACTGTTTTTT.